What follows is one T cell receptor (beta chain) and its context. This sample is drawn from a study of T cell responses to AZD1222 COVID-19 vaccine. Data came from immunoSEQ multiplex PCR; TCRdb stores just in-frame clones and leaves some out. The data contain some 100,000 clones, approximately 90% of them singletons. This CDR3 spans 13 amino acids. The germline V gene has CDR1 SGHTA and CDR2 FQGNSA. Trimming took off 1 base at V and 5 bases at J, with 6 bases between the two ends. This clonotype was obtained from an adult in good health. Sample: peripheral blood, taken on day 0 of AZD1222 vaccination. The chain combines TRBV7-2 with TRBJ1-5; D is undetermined. CDR3 nucleotide sequence: TGTGCCAGCAGCTTAGGAGGTTATCAGCCCCAGCATTTT. Its protein product is CASSLGGYQPQHF.